Listed here are 9 T cell receptor beta chains from one sample, sequenced in a study of cytomegalovirus exposure and HLA in healthy donors (dated by TCRdb to between 2016 and 2019). Library method: the immunoSEQ multiplex PCR assay. The multiplex PCR relied on a mix of 60 forward primers for TCR Vbeta segments and 13 reverse primers for TCR Jbeta segments. TCRdb holds this immuneACCESS table with in-frame rearrangements only. Some clones are missing; in checked studies, unresolved V genes explain under half, and the rest has no known cause. For this sample the table gives fewer than 85,000 clones, of which around two thirds were detected only once. Around 4.7% of the sample rests with the top ten. The sample taken for sequencing was PBMCs. The source of these receptors is a man aged 55 to 69 in good health and CMV-seropositive.

The J gene is TRBJ1-1, the V gene TRBV7-6; no clear D. V was trimmed by 3 bases and J by 7 bases, leaving 6 bases between them. Germline V gene sequence: CDR1 SGHVS, CDR2 FNYEAQ. The length of the CDR3 is 11 residues. CDR3 sequence (DNA): TGTGCCAGCAGCTTCGGGGATGAAGCTTTCTTT. It translates to CASSFGDEAFF. Variable domain in full (rest from reference TRBV7-6 and TRBJ1-1): GAGVSQSPRYKVTKRGQDVALRCDPISGHVSLYWYRQALGQGPEFLTYFNYEAQQDKSGLPNDRFSAERPEGSISTLTIQRTEQRDSAMYRCASSFGDEAFFGQGTRLTVV.

The V call is TRBV30, the J call TRBJ2-1; possibly TRBD2 for D (6 bases). With 2 bases removed from V and 3 bases from J, the gap between germline ends came to 11 bases. The CDR3 is 14 residues long. Germline-derived CDR1 and CDR2 are GTSNPN and SVGIG (reference sequence). CDR3 in DNA: TGTGCCTGGAGTTTCGGGAGAGGCTACAATGAGCAGTTCTTC. This codes for CAWSFGRGYNEQFF.

V and J are TRBV11-2 and TRBJ2-1; TRBD1 matches 8 bases. The CDR3 runs to 12 residues. Germline CDR1 reads SGHAT; CDR2 reads FQNNGV. Unmatched junction bases numbered 8, after V lost 5 bases and J lost 14 bases. The CDR3 DNA is TGTGCCAGCAGCCCCGACAGGGGTTTGGAGTTCTTC. Amino acids: CASSPDRGLEFF.

The rearrangement links TRBV2 to TRBJ1-5; TRBD1 agrees at 8 bases. Per germline, CDR1 SNHLY and CDR2 FYNNEI. The CDR3 covers 16 residues. J lost 7 bases, V lost 4 bases, and 12 bases had no gene match. Here the CDR3 DNA reads TGTGCCAGCAGTGGCGCAATCAGGGGGCTACGGCAGCCCCAGCATTTT. Its protein product is CASSGAIRGLRQPQHF.

The chain couples TRBV7-9 to TRBJ2-1, with TRBD1 identical over 7 bases. This CDR3 has 17 amino acids. V gave up 1 base and J gave up 6 bases; unmatched junction bases: 12. The germline CDR1 and CDR2 sequences are SEHNR and FQNEAQ (reference sequence). The CDR3 bases are TGTGCCAGCAGCTTAGGGTGGGGCAGGGGGTTTGTCAATGAGCAGTTCTTC. It is translated as CASSLGWGRGFVNEQFF. The entire variable domain, with the rest obtained from reference TRBV7-9 and TRBJ2-1, is as follows: DTGVSQNPRHKITKRGQNVTFRCDPISEHNRLYWYRQTLGQGPEFLTYFQNEAQLEKSRLLSDRFSAERPKGSFSTLEIQRTEQGDSAMYLCASSLGWGRGFVNEQFFGPGTRLTVL.

The V gene is TRBV15, the J gene TRBJ1-6, with TRBD1 matching over 9 bases. The CDR3 loop spans 18 amino acids. Germline values: CDR1 LNHNV, CDR2 YYDKDF (reference sequence). V lost 0 bases to trimming and J lost 8 bases; unmatched junction nucleotides: 11. In DNA, the CDR3 is TGTGCCACCAGCAGAGATGGGGGGACAGGGTTTAGGGATTCACCCCTCCACTTT. Translation: CATSRDGGTGFRDSPLHF.

The table lists this clone with a count of one. At one boundary the junction diverges from the germline segment, which might be a read error. The J gene is TRBJ2-3, the V gene TRBV7-9; a possible D gene is TRBD1 (7 bases). This CDR3 is 14 amino acids long. CDR1 is SEHNR and CDR2 is FQNEAQ in the germline V gene (reference sequence). The DNA of the CDR3 is TGTTCCAGCAGTCCCGGAGGGGGCCCAGATACGCAGTATTTT. This codes for CSSSPGGGPDTQYF.

This sequence joins TRBV7-2 and TRBJ2-5; TRBD1 is a possible D gene (6 bases). Matching the DNA end better, TRBJ2-7 makes the J call doubtful. CDR1 is SGHTA, CDR2 FQGNSA, per germline. The length of the CDR3 is 16 residues. This chain's CDR3 is CASSLGGRLPAYEQYF. In DNA form, the CDR3 reads TGTGCCAGCAGCTTAGGGGGGCGGCTGCCGGCGTACGAGCAGTACTTC.

V and J are TRBV10-1 and TRBJ2-1, with a tentative D call TRBD1 (6 bases). Trimming cost V 2 bases and J 0 bases, with 11 bases left between them. The CDR3 runs to 16 residues. From germline, CDR1 is WNHNN and CDR2 SYGVQD (reference sequence). The DNA of the CDR3 is TGCGCCAGCAGTGAGCCGGGACACCTCTCCTACAATGAGCAGTTCTTC. Translation gives CASSEPGHLSYNEQFF.